This paragraph reports one T cell receptor beta chain. Its antigen remains unknown. The data belong to a study of PD-1 blockade in classical Hodgkin lymphoma. As for the study in general: Patients in the cohort were put on intravenous nivolumab, 3 mg/kg every 2 weeks.

Germline V CDR1 and CDR2: LGHNA, YNFKEQ. The V end lost 0 bases, the J end lost 3 bases, and 5 bases lay between the germline ends. This CDR3 contains 14 residues. Assay used: immunoSEQ multiplex PCR; TCRdb lists only in-frame clones, some missing. This sample has about 41,000 clones; around 83% occur once, and the top ten carry 5.5% to 6.5%. Each of the patients experienced relapse following autologous stem cell transplantation, and their brentuximab vedotin exposure differed. Study results and limitations: Individuals initiating nivolumab under 1 year after ASCT were excluded. Baseline diversity in complete responders resembled that of newly diagnosed patients.

This chain links TRBV4-2 with TRBJ2-2; D unresolved. The input for sequencing was peripheral blood mononuclear cells (PBMCs), taken before the second cycle of nivolumab. This clonotype was sampled from a human donor with classical Hodgkin lymphoma. As DNA, the CDR3 is TGTGCCAGCAGCCAAGATTACTACACCGGGGAGCTGTTTTTT. Translating gives CASSQDYYTGELFF.